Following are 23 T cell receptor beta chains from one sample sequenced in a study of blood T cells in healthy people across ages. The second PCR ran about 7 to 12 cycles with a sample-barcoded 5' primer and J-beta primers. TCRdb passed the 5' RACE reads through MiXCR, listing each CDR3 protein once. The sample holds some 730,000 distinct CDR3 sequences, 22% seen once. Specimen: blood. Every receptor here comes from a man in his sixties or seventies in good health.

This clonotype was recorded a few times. The CDR3 coding sequence is TGCGCCAGCAGCTTGGGCGATAGACTAGCGGGATACAATGAGCAGTTCTTC. Translated: CASSLGDRLAGYNEQFF. This chain uses TRBV5-1 with TRBJ2-1; the match to TRBD2 covers 11 bases. The CDR3 totals 17 residues. Germline V lookup: CDR1 SGHRS, CDR2 YFSETQ. The V gene end was trimmed by 0 bases and the J gene end by 4 bases; junction bases not matched to a gene: 6.

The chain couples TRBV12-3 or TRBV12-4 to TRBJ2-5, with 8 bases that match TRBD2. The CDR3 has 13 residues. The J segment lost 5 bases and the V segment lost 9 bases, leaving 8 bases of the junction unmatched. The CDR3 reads CASRISGVETQYF. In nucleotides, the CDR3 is TGTGCCAGTAGAATTAGCGGGGTTGAGACCCAGTACTTC.

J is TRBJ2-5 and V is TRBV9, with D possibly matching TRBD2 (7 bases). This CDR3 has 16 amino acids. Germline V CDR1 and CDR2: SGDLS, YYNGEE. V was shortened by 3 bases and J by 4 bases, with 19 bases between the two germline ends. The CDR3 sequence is CASSEGGKRVSETQYF. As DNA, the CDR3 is TGTGCCAGCAGCGAGGGGGGGAAGAGGGTGTCAGAGACCCAGTACTTC.

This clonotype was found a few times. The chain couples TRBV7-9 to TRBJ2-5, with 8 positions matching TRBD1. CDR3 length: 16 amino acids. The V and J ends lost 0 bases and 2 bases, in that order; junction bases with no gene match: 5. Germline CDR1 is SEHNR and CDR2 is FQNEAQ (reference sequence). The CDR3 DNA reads TGTGCCAGCAGCTTAGCTCCCAGGGGGCGGCAAGAGACCCAGTACTTC. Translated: CASSLAPRGRQETQYF.

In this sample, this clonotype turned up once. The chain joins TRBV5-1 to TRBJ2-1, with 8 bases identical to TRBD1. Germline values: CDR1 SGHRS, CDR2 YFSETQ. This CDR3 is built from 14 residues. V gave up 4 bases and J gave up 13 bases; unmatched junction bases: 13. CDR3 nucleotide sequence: TGCGCCAGCAGCCCCGGACAGGGAGGAAGGAGACAGTTCTTC. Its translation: CASSPGQGGRRQFF.

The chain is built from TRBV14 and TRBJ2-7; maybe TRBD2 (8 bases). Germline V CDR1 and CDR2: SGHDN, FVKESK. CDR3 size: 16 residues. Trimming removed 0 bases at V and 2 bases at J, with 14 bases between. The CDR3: CASSQDREGAAYEQYV. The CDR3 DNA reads TGTGCCAGCAGCCAAGATCGGGAGGGGGCTGCCTACGAGCAGTACGTC.

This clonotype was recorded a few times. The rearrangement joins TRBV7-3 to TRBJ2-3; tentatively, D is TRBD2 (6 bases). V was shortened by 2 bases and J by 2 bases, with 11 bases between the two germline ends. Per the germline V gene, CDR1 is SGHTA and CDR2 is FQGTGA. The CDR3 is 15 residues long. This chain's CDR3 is CASSLGDSDTDTQYF. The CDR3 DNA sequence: TGTGCCAGCAGCTTAGGGGACTCCGACACAGATACGCAGTATTTT.

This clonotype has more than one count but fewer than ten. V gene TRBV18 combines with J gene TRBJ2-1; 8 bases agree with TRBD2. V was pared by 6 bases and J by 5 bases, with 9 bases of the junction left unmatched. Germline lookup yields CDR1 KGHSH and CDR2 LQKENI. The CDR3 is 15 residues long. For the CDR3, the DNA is TGTGCCAGCTCCCAGAGGACTAGCTTTAACAATGAGCAGTTCTTC. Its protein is CASSQRTSFNNEQFF.

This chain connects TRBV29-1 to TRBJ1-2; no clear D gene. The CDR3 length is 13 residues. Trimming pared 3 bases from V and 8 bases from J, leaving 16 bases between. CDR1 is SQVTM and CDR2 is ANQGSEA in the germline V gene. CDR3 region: CSVEETRVNGYTF. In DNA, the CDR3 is TGCAGCGTTGAGGAGACCCGCGTGAACGGCTACACCTTC.

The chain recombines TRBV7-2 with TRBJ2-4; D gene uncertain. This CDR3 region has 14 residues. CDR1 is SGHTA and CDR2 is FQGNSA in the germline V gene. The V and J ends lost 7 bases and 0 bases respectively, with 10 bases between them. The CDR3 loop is CASTKALAKNIQYF. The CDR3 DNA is TGTGCCAGCACCAAAGCACTAGCCAAAAACATTCAGTACTTC.

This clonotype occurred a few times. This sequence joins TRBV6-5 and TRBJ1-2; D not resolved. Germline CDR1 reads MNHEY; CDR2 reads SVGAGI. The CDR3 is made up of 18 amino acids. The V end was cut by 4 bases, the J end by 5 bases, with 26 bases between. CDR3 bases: TGTGCCAGCAGTTGGGGAGAAAGGGCGTCCTCTATCCCTTATGGCTACACCTTC. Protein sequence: CASSWGERASSIPYGYTF.

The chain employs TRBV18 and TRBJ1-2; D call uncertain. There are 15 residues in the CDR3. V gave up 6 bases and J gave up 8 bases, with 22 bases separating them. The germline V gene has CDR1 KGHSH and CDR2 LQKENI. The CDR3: CASSQTGWRKGGYTF. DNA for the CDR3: TGTGCCAGCTCTCAAACGGGTTGGCGAAAGGGAGGCTACACCTTC. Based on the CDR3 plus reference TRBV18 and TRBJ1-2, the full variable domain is NAGVMQNPRHLVRRRGQEARLRCSPMKGHSHVYWYRQLPEEGLKFMVYLQKENIIDESGMPKERFSAEFPKEGPSILRIQQVVRGDSAAYFCASSQTGWRKGGYTFGSGTRLTVV.

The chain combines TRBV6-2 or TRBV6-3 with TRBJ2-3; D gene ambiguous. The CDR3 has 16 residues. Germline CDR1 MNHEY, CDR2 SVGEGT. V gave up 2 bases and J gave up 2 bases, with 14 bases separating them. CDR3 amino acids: CASSYRTDSTTDTQYF. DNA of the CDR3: TGTGCCAGCAGTTACAGAACAGACTCCACCACAGATACGCAGTATTTT.

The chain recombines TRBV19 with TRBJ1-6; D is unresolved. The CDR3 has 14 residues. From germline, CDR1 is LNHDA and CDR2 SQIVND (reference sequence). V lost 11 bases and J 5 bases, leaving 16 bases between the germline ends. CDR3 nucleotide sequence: TGTGCCTGCGCCACACGGCAGAATAATTCACCCCTCCACTTT. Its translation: CACATRQNNSPLHF.

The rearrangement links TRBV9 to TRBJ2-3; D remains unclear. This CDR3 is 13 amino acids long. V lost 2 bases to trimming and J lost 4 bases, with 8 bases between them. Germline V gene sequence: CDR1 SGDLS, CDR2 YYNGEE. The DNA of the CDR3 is TGTGCCAGCAGCGTCGACACCGCAGATACGCAGTATTTT. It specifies CASSVDTADTQYF.

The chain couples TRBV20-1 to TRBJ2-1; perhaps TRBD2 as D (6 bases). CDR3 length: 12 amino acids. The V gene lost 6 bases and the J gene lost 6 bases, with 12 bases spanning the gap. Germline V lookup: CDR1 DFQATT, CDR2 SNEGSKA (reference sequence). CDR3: CSAPRGSNEQFF. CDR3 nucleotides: TGCAGTGCCCCCCGGGGGAGCAATGAGCAGTTCTTC.

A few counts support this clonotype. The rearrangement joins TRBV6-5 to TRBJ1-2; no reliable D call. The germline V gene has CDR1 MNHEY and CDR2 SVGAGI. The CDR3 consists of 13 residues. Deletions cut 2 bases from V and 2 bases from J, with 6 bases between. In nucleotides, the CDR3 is TGTGCCAGCAGTTACCAACCAAACTATGGCTACACCTTC. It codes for CASSYQPNYGYTF.

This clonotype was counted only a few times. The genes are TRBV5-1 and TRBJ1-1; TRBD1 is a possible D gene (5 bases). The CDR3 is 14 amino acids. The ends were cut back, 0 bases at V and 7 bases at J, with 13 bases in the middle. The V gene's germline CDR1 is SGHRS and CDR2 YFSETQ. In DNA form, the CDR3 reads TGCGCCAGCAGCTTGGCGGCAGGGAGCGGTGAAGCTTTCTTT. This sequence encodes CASSLAAGSGEAFF.

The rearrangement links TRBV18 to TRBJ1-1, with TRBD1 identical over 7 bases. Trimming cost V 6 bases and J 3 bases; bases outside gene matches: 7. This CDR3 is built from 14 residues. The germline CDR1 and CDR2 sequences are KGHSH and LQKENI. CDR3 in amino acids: CASSPITGDTEAFF. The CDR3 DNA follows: TGTGCCAGCTCGCCTATCACAGGGGACACTGAAGCTTTCTTT.

The CDR3 DNA sequence: TGTGCCAGCAGCTTGGCGGTAGCCACCGGGGAGCTGTTTTTT. It encodes CASSLAVATGELFF. The J gene is TRBJ2-2, the V gene TRBV14; no clear D gene. Germline V gene data show CDR1 as SGHDN and CDR2 as FVKESK. This CDR3 contains 14 residues. Trimming shortened V by 5 bases and J by 4 bases, and 11 bases separated the two germline ends.

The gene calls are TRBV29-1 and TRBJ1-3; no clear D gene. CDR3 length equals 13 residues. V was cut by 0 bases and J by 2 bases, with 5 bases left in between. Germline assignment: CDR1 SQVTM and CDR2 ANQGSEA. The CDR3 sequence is CSVEEVTGNTIYF. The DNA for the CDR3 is TGCAGCGTTGAAGAGGTAACTGGAAACACCATATATTTT.

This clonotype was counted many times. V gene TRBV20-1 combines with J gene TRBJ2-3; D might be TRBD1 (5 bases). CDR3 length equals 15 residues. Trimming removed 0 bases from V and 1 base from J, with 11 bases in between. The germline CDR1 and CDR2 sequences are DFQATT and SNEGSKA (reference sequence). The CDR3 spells CSARDQGSRTDTQYF. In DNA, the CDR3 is TGCAGTGCTAGAGATCAGGGCTCCCGCACAGATACGCAGTATTTT.

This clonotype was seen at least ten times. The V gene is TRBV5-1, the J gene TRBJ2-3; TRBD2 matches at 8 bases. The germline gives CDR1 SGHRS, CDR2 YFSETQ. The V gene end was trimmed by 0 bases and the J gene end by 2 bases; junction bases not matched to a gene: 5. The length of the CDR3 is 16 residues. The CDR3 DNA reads TGCGCCAGCAGCTTGGATACTAGCGGTACCACAGATACGCAGTATTTT. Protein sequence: CASSLDTSGTTDTQYF.